One and the same sample provided the 2 T cell receptor beta chains below, sequenced in a study of radiation and T cells in renal cell carcinoma. The repertoire was sequenced with immunoSEQ multiplex PCR; TCRdb's copy has only in-frame clones and lacks some. There are about 150,000 clones in the sample; around 89% occur only once, and 3.5% to 5% lies in the top ten. The time point here: baseline pretreatment blood. The treatment here: 15 Gy SBRT to primary tumor, nephrectomy 4 weeks later. The sample here was blood, taken from a patient whose treatment included radiotherapy and nephrectomy. The origin of the receptors is a woman aged 65 to 85 with renal cell carcinoma.

The rearrangement joins TRBV4-3 to TRBJ2-1; TRBD2 agrees at 7 bases. Per the germline V gene, CDR1 is LGHNA and CDR2 is YSLEER. This CDR3 spans 15 amino acids. V lost 0 bases and J lost 7; bases outside the gene matches: 6. This chain's CDR3 is CASSQESGEWNEQFF. In DNA form, the CDR3 reads TGCGCCAGCAGCCAAGAAAGCGGGGAGTGGAATGAGCAGTTCTTC.

The genes are TRBV4-2 and TRBJ1-1, with D uncertain. Trimming shortened V by 4 bases and J by 1 base, and 7 bases separated the two germline ends. The CDR3 consists of 13 residues. The V gene's germline CDR1 is LGHNA and CDR2 YNFKEQ. The CDR3 protein is CASSREGNTEAFF. In DNA, the CDR3 is TGTGCCAGCAGCCGGGAGGGGAACACTGAAGCTTTCTTT.